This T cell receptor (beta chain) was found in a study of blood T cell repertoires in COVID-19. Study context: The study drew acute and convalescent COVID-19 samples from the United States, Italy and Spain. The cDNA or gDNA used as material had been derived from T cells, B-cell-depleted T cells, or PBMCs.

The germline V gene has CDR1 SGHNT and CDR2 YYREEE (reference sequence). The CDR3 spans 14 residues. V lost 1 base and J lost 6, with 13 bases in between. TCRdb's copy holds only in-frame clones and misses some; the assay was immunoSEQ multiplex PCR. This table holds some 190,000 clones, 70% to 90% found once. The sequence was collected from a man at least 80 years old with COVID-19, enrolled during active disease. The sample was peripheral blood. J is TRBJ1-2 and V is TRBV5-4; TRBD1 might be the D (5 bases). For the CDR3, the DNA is TGTGCCAGCAGCTTGCGCGGGGGAAGCGATGGCTACACCTTC. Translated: CASSLRGGSDGYTF. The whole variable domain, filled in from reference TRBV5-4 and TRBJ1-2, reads ETGVTQSPTHLIKTRGQQVTLRCSSQSGHNTVSWYQQALGQGPQFIFQYYREEENGRGNFPPRFSGLQFPNYSSELNVNALELDDSALYLCASSLRGGSDGYTFGSGTRLTVV.